The entry below gives a single T cell receptor beta chain sequence along with its context. The antigen remains unidentified. V lost 4 bases to trimming and J lost 6 bases; unmatched junction nucleotides: 5. Germline CDR1 MGHRA, CDR2 YSYEKL. The CDR3 sequence is 15 residues long. These data belong to a study of cytomegalovirus exposure and HLA in healthy donors. Amplification used 60 Vbeta primers and 13 Jbeta primers. This table comes from immunoSEQ multiplex PCR, and its TCRdb copy is limited to in-frame clones, with some not included. The sample lists about 180,000 clones; around 80% were seen once. Regarding the study as a whole: Later analysis suggested most CMV-associated TCR beta chains were HLA-restricted.

This sequence originates from a woman aged 25 to 39 in good health and CMV-seropositive. The sequenced sample consisted of PBMCs. The chain carries TRBV4-1 and TRBJ2-1; 11 positions agree with TRBD2. CDR3 amino acids: CASSRLAGGGNEQFF. DNA for the CDR3: TGCGCCAGCAGCCGGTTAGCGGGGGGGGGCAATGAGCAGTTCTTC.